The TCR beta chain under discussion was sequenced for a study of CD8+CD57+ T cells in acquired aplastic anemia. The CDR3 sequence is 13 residues long. The ends were cut back, 4 bases at V and 5 bases at J, with 9 bases in the middle. Genomic DNA constituted the template upon which TCR beta VDJ and CDR3 profiling was performed. TCRdb reprocessed the reads via MiXCR and lists one record per CDR3 protein. Here the sample spans about 190,000 distinct CDR3 sequences, around 50% being singletons. Sequenced: sorted CD4+, CD8+, or CD8+CD57+ T cells (not recorded which) from PBMCs. This rearrangement joins TRBV12-3 or TRBV12-4 to TRBJ1-3; D unresolved. This TCR was recovered from a human donor in good health, serving as a control. The CDR3 region has the DNA TGTGCCAGCAGTTACCGAGACCGAAACACCATATATTTT. It is translated as CASSYRDRNTIYF.